This T cell receptor (beta chain) was retrieved from a study of beta chain features in type 1 diabetes. This clone has just a few counts. What it binds is unknown. The authors reverse transcribed all of the isolated RNA, so sequencing captured expressed TCRB transcripts. Sequenced by immunoSEQ multiplex PCR; TCRdb stores in-frame clones only, minus some. The sample contains fewer than 350,000 clones, 15% of which appear only once. Every donor had blood drawn once into heparin, approximately 110 mL on average. Naive, central memory, regulatory and stem cell-like memory cells within the CD4+ compartment were sorted using CD45RO/CCR7/CD25/CD127/CD95/CD27. CDR3 length: 12 residues. Trimming removed 5 bases from V and 5 bases from J, with 10 bases in between. The V gene's germline CDR1 is SQVTM and CDR2 ANQGSEA. General study results and limits: Insertion counts at VDJ junctions were lower in type 1 diabetes patients, who also showed more deletions there. TCRB repertoires of naive, central memory and Treg cells appeared more similar among patients than among healthy donors. Researchers report that Type 1 diabetes patients had moderately but significantly shorter TCRB CDR3s across all four CD4+ subsets.

This TCR derives from a man between 18 and 29 years old with type 1 diabetes. The V and J genes are TRBV29-1 and TRBJ2-1; a possible D gene is TRBD2 (5 bases). Sequencing was done on a sample of naive CD4+ T cells from blood. The CDR3 coding sequence is TGCAGCGTTTCCCCAGCGGACAATGAGCAGTTCTTC. Translation: CSVSPADNEQFF.